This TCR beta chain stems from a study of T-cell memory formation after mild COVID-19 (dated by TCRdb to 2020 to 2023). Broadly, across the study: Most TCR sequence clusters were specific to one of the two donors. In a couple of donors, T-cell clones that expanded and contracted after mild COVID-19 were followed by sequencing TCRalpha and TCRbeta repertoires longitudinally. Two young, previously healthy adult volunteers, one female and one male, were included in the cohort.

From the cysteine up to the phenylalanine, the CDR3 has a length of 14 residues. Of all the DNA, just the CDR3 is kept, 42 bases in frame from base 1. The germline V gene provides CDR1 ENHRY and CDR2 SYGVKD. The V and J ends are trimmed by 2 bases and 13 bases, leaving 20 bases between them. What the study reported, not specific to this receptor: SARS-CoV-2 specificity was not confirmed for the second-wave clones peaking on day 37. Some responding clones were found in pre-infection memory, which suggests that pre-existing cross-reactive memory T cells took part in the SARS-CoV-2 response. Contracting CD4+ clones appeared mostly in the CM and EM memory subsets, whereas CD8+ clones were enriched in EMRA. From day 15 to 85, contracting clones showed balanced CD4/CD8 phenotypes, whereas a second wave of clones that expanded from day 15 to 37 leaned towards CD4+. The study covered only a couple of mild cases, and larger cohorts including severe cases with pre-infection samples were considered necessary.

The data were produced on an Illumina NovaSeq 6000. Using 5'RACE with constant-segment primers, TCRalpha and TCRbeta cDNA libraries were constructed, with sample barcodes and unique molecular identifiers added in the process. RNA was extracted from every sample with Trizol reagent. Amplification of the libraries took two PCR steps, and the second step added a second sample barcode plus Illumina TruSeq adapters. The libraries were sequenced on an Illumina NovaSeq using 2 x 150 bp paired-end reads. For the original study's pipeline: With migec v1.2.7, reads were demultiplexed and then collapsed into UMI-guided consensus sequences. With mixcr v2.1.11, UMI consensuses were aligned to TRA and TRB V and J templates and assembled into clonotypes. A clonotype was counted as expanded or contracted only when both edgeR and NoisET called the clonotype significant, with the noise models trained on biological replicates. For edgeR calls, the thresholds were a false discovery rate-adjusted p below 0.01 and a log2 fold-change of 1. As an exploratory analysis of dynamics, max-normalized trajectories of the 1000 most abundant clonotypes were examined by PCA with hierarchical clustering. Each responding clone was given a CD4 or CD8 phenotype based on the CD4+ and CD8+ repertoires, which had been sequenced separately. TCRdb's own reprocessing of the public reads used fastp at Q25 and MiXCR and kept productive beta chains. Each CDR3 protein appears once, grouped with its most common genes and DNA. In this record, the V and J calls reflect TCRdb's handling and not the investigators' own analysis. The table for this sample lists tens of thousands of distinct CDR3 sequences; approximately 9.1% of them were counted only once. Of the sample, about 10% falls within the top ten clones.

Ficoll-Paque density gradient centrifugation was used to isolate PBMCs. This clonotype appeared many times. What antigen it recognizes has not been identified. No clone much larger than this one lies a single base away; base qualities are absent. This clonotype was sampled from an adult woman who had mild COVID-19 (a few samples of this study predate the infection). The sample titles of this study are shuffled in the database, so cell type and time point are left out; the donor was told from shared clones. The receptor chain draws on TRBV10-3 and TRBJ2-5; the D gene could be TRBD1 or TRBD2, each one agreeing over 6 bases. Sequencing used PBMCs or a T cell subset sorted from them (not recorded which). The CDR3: CAISEDSRGGPLYF. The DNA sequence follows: TGTGCCATCAGTGAGGATTCTAGAGGGGGGCCCTTGTACTTC.